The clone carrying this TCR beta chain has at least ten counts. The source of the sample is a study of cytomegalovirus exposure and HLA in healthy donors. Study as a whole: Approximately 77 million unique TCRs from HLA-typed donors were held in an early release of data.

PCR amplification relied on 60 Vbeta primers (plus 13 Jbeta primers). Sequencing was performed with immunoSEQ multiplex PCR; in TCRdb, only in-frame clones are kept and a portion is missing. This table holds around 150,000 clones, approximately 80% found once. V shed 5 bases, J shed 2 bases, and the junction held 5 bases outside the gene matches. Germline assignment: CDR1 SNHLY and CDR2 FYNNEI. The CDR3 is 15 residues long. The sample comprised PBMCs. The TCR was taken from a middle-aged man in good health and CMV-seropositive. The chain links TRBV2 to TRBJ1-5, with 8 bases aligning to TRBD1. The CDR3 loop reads CASSKQGGGNQPQHF. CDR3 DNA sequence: TGTGCCAGCAGTAAACAGGGGGGGGGCAATCAGCCCCAGCATTTT.